This TCR beta chain was captured by sequencing in a study of response to subunit inactivated influenza vaccine listed by TCRdb under 2018. Regarding the study in general: Deep quantitative profiling of the T cell receptor repertoire was used in the study to follow responses to a trivalent subunit inactivated influenza vaccine. The full study reports these points: It was suggested by the authors that each seasonal influenza vaccination may recruit only a limited number of new T cells.

The CDR3 sequence holds 16 residues, the cysteine and phenylalanine included. Only CDR3 DNA remains: 48 bases, in frame from the first base. The V end loses 4 bases and the J end loses 0 bases, and a stretch of 14 bases separates them. Library creation used RT-PCR. Sequencer: Illumina HiSeq 2500. Through fastp at Q25 and MiXCR, TCRdb rebuilt clones from the public reads, retaining in-frame beta chains. A single entry per CDR3 protein holds the most common genes and DNA from its merged rows. The sample table contains 500,000 or so distinct CDR3 sequences; only one count was recorded for more than 15% of them. The top ten hold 2.5% to 3.5% of the sample. In this sample, this clonotype turned up a few times. Its antigen remains unidentified. Base quality data are lacking; no much larger clone is found one base away.

The sequence joins TRBV12-3 or TRBV12-4 to TRBJ2-3, with the D segment identity uncertain. The starting material was CD4+ T cells sorted from PBMCs, obtained around 25 months after vaccination. This receptor was obtained from a man between 50 and 69 years old who received an inactivated influenza vaccine. Donor details come from another sample of the same person, matched by shared clones. This receptor carries the CDR3 CASSSPQALSTDTQYF. In nucleotide form, the sequence is TGTGCCAGCAGTTCCCCCCAGGCCCTTAGCACAGATACGCAGTATTTT.